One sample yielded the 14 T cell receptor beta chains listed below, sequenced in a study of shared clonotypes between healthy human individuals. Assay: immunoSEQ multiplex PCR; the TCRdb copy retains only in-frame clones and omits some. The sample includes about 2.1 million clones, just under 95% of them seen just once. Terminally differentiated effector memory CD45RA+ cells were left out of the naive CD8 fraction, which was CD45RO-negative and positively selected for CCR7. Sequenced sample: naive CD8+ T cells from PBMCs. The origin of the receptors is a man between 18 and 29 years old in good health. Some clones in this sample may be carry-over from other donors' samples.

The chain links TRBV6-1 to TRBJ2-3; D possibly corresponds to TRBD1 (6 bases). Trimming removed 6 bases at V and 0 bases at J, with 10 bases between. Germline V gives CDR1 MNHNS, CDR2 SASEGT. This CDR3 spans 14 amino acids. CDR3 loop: CASSGQRSTDTQYF. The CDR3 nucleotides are TGTGCCAGCAGCGGACAGAGAAGCACAGATACGCAGTATTTT.

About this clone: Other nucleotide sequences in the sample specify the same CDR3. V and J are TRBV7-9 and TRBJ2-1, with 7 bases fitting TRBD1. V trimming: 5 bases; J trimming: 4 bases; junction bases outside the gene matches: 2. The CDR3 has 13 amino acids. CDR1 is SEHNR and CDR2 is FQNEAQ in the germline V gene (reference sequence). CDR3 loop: CASSPGQYNEQFF. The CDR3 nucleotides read TGTGCCAGCAGCCCGGGACAGTACAATGAGCAGTTCTTC.

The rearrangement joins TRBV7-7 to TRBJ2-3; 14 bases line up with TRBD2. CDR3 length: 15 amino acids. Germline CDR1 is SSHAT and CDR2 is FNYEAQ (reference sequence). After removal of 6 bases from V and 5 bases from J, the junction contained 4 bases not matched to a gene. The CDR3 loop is CASSTGTSGRDTQYF. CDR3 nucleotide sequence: TGTGCCAGCAGTACCGGGACTAGCGGGAGAGATACGCAGTATTTT.

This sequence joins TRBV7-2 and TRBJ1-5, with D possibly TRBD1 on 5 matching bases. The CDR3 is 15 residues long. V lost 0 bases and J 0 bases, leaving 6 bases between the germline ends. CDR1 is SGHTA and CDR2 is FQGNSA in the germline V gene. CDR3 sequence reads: CASSLAGGSNQPQHF. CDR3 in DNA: TGTGCCAGCAGCTTAGCGGGGGGTAGCAATCAGCCCCAGCATTTT.

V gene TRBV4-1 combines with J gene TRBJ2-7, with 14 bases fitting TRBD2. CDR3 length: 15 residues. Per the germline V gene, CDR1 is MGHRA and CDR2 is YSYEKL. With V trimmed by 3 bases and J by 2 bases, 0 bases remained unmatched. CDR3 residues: CASSQTSGRAYEQYF. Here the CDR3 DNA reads TGCGCCAGCAGCCAGACTAGCGGGAGGGCCTACGAGCAGTACTTC.

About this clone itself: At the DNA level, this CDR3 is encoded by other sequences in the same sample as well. This CDR3 is CAWSDRGWTEAFF. For the CDR3, the DNA is TGTGCCTGGAGTGATCGGGGATGGACTGAAGCTTTCTTT. The chain uses TRBV30 and TRBJ1-1, with D uncertain. The V and J ends lost 1 base and 5 bases respectively, with 11 bases between them. Per the germline V gene, CDR1 is GTSNPN and CDR2 is SVGIG (reference sequence). The CDR3 runs to 13 residues. The whole variable domain, remainder taken from reference TRBV30 and TRBJ1-1, is SQTIHQWPATLVQPVGSPLSLECTVEGTSNPNLYWYRQAAGRGLQLLFYSVGIGQISSEVPQNLSASRPQDRQFILSSKKLLLSDSGFYLCAWSDRGWTEAFFGQGTRLTVV.

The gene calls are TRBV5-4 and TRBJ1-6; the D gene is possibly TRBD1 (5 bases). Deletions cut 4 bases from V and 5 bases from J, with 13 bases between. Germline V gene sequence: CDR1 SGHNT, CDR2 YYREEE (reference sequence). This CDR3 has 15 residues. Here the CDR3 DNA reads TGTGCCAGCAGCCCCTGGACGGGGGATAATTCACCCCTCCACTTT. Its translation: CASSPWTGDNSPLHF.

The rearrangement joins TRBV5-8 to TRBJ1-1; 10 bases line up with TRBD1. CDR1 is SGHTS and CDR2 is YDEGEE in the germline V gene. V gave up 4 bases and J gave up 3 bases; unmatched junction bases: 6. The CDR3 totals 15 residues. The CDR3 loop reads CASSPRQGAHTEAFF. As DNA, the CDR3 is TGTGCCAGCAGCCCCCGACAGGGGGCTCACACTGAAGCTTTCTTT.

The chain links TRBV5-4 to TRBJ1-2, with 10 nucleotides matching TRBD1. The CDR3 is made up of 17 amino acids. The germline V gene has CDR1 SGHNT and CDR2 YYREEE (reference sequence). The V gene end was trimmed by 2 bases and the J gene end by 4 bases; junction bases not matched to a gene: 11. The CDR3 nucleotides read TGTGCCAGCAGCTTAGGGCGTCGCGACAGGGGGCCCTATGGCTACACCTTC. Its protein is CASSLGRRDRGPYGYTF.

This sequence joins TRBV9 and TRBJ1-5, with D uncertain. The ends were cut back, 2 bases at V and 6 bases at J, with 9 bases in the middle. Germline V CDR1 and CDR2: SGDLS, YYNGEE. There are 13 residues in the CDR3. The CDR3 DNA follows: TGTGCCAGCAGCGTGAGTGTAGCTCAGCCCCAGCATTTT. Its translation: CASSVSVAQPQHF. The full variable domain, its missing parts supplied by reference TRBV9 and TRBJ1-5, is DSGVTQTPKHLITATGQRVTLRCSPRSGDLSVYWYQQSLDQGLQFLIQYYNGEERAKGNILERFSAQQFPDLHSELNLSSLELGDSALYFCASSVSVAQPQHFGDGTRLSIL.

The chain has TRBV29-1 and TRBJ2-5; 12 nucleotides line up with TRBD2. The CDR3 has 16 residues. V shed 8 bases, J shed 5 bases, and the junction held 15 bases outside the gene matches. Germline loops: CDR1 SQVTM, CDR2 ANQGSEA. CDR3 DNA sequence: TGCAGCAATCTCCCGCTAGCGGGAGGGCCGAGGGAGACCCAGTACTTC. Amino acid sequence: CSNLPLAGGPRETQYF. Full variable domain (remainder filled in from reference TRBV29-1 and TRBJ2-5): SAVISQKPSRDICQRGTSLTIQCQVDSQVTMMFWYRQQPGQSLTLIATANQGSEATYESGFVIDKFPISRPNLTFSTLTVSNMSPEDSSIYLCSNLPLAGGPRETQYFGPGTRLLVL.

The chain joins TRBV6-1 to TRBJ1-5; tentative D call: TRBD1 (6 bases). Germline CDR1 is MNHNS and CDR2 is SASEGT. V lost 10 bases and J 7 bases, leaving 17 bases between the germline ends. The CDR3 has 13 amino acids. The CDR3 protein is CAIRDTGWQPQHF. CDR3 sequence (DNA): TGTGCCATCCGGGACACAGGTTGGCAGCCCCAGCATTTT.

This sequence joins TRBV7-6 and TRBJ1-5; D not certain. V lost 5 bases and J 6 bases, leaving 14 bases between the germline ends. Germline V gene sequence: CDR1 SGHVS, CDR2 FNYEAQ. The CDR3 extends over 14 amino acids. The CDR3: CASSPTVVGQPQHF. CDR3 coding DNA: TGTGCCAGCAGCCCGACGGTTGTGGGTCAGCCCCAGCATTTT.

CDR3 nucleotide sequence: TGTGCCAGCAGGGCCACTAGCGGGAAAGGGGGGGATGAGCAGTTCTTC. Amino acid sequence: CASRATSGKGGDEQFF. The V and J genes are TRBV2 and TRBJ2-1, with 10 bases identical to TRBD2. Germline V gene sequence: CDR1 SNHLY, CDR2 FYNNEI. Trimming at V came to 6 bases and at J to 8 bases, leaving 13 bases not matched to a gene. This CDR3 has 16 amino acids.